This T cell receptor (beta chain) came from a study of cytomegalovirus exposure and HLA in healthy donors (dated by TCRdb to the late 2010s). A note on the overall study: In an earlier analysis of 450 to 750 of the donors, approximately 260 Gb of sequence data and approximately 120 million unique TCR beta sequences from 150 million to 200 million T cells were reported. HLA typing covered class I and class II loci at four-digit resolution. High-throughput TCR immunosequencing, statistical association of individual TCRs with disease status, and machine learning were combined to predict cytomegalovirus infection status. Using immunosequencing, the study profiled T cell repertoires from about 650 subjects and related those repertoires to cytomegalovirus serostatus. A later analysis re-examined previously published TCR beta repertoires from 600 to 700 donors and added high-resolution HLA genotyping to investigate patterns of TCR occurrence. Donor age, sex, ethnicity and CMV serostatus were collected together with the repertoire data. Rather than using new phenotypic data, the later analysis identified candidate immune exposures from TCR beta sequences and from how often those sequences occurred across donors. Among approximately 370 genotyped donors of the cohort, an average of roughly 230,000 unique TCR beta nucleotide sequences was sequenced per donor, of which 15% to 20% were non-productive. In a later genetic analysis, genome-wide SNP genotypes for about 55% of the roughly 670 donors were used, and that subset was treated as a discovery cohort. Besides the first cohort of approximately 710 subjects, a separate validation cohort made up of over 95 different subjects was used. Of the 300 to 450 genotyped donors, 81% fell in the genetic ancestry cluster associated with self-reported Caucasian donors. The aim of the study was to test whether cataloging public T cell receptors could identify signatures of past pathogen exposure. Typing coverage varied by locus: roughly 620-640 donors for A, B, C, DRB1 and DQB1; under 550 for DQA1; over 600 for DPA1; around 450 for DPB1. Roughly 300 gigabases of sequencing data and approximately 91 million unique TCR sequences made up an early release that covered approximately 620 HLA-typed donors. Four to six DR-DQ haplotypes were handled as single units for association and clustering, since linkage in the cohort was strong. All discovery cohort repertoires had been generated using a single sequencing platform. An earlier analysis of 587 of the donors used high-throughput TCR beta sequencing to judge whether each TCR beta V gene segment behaved as functional or pseudogenic.

Points on this clone: No antigen is known for it.

The junction shows trimming of 0 bases on V and 7 bases on J, and the gene matches do not reach 4 bases of it. From the germline V gene (reference sequence), CDR1 is GTSNPN and CDR2 is SVGIG. Measured from the cysteine to the phenylalanine, the CDR3 is 13 residues long. The sequence is cut down to CDR3 DNA, 39 bases in frame from base 1. Library method: the immunoSEQ multiplex PCR assay. For the multiplex PCR, a mixture combining 60 forward primers for TCR Vbeta segments and 13 reverse primers for TCR Jbeta segments was used. The CDR3 region of rearranged TCR beta genes was amplified from genomic DNA by a multiplex PCR assay. On the Illumina HiSeq System, the amplified TCR beta libraries were sequenced as 87-base-pair reads. From the authors' description of their analysis: Across the 500 to 750 repertoires, a later analysis counted tens of millions of unique TCR beta chains, some 11 million of which were shared by at least two donors. A nearest-neighbor algorithm error-corrected the raw reads and collapsed the reads into unique sequences, merging closely related sequences to remove PCR and sequencing errors. To assign V, D and J gene segments, CDR3 sequences were aligned to IMGT reference sequences. For a sequence to be retained, a match of at least six nucleotides to both a V gene segment and a J gene segment was required. A rearrangement was called productive if the CDR3 had no stop codons and remained in frame with V and J, and every other rearrangement was called non-productive. Following IMGT convention, CDR3 was defined as the stretch from the second conserved V-encoded cysteine up to the conserved J-encoded phenylalanine. In an earlier analysis of roughly 610 of the donors, sequences lacking an unambiguous match to a single V gene segment were excluded. An earlier analysis of a few hundred of the donors classified V segments as functional when productive rearrangements were above 56.7% and as segregating when the standard deviation between donors was above 5%. To diagnose cytomegalovirus status from the catalog of TCR beta chain sequences, a statistical classification framework was built. In a later analysis, V and J genes were assigned by comparing TCR nucleotide sequences against IMGT/GENE-DB human TR gene sequences. In a later analysis, CDR3 sequences and most-parsimonious VDJ recombination scenarios were assigned using the TCRdist pipeline. In a later analysis, every TCR beta chain was defined by the combination of its CDR3 amino acid sequence and its V-gene family, and reads without a unique V-gene family were dropped. In a later analysis, around 650 highly shared, low-generation-probability nucleotide sequences were removed to address suspected cross-contamination and a sequencing artifact. In a later analysis, a clonal expansion index for each public chain was calculated from normalized within-repertoire ranks of inferred template counts. In a later analysis, generation probabilities were computed using a VDJ recombination model fitted to out-of-frame rearrangements, and the results were checked against IGoR. Hypergeometric tests were used in a later analysis to score TCR-TCR, TCR-HLA and TCR-CMV co-occurrence, with a repertoire-size bias correction applied to the TCR pairs. A later analysis estimated false discovery rates by permuting HLA or CMV assignments 20 times. In a later analysis, co-occurring TCRs were grouped using DBSCAN, with TCRdist sequence similarity added in when clustering inside HLA-allele-positive subsets. Co-occurrence clustering excluded repertoires with fewer than 30,000 or more than 120,000 public chains, plus five with anomalous nucleotide sharing. TCRdb carries this immuneACCESS record with in-frame sequences only. Its versions omit some clonotypes, under half of them owing to an unresolved V gene in the studies checked, with the rest unexplained. For V, J and clone size, that table is used; D and trimming come from the DNA. This sample's clone table shows fewer than 70,000 clones. The ten largest clones represent 5.3% of the sample.

The cohort consisted of fewer than 700 healthy bone marrow donors. At the time of sampling, every cohort member was nominally healthy, though immune exposures that went unrecorded were likely present. The donor tested CMV seropositive, placing the donor among the 289 seropositive members of the cohort. Each donor provided a peripheral blood sample, and peripheral blood mononuclear cells were used for TCR beta sequencing. The Qiagen DNeasy Blood Extraction Kit was used to extract genomic DNA from the blood cell samples. Results the study describes overall, beyond this receptor: The presence/absence analyses assumed that sequencing depth was roughly uniform across donors, and that assumption may not be true. In the study, 150 to 200 TCR beta chains were listed as associated with cytomegalovirus. According to a later genetic analysis, donors in an Asian-associated ancestry cluster had fewer N-insertions in productive TCRs than the approximately 630-donor mean. Cytomegalovirus status was reported to be diagnosed by the classifier with high specificity and sensitivity in both the original and validation cohorts. In an earlier analysis of roughly 560 of the donors, most TCR beta V segments were observed in productive rearrangements about 87% or about 30% of the time, broadly matching IMGT annotations. The only immune exposure information available for the cohort was CMV serostatus. According to a later analysis, TCR association rates differed among HLA loci, with DRB1 alleles showing the most associated TCRs and HLA-C alleles showing the fewest. Over 15 rarely observed V segments, including chromosome 9 orphons, were excluded from the earlier analysis of several hundred of the donors because counts were too low. An association between a missense DCLRE1C variant and V-gene and J-gene trimming of TCR beta chains was found in a later genetic analysis and replicated in an independent cohort. Three of the identified cytomegalovirus-associated TCR beta chains were confirmed in vitro to be specific for cytomegalovirus antigens. A further reported finding was that TCR beta sequences accurately predicted the HLA-A and HLA-B alleles for most subjects in the first cohort. Linkage disequilibrium might explain the correlated functional status among segregating V segments, but an unknown experimental factor could not be excluded. While some public TCRs were present in many individuals, most TCR sequences turned up only very rarely across donors. The authors suggested that the approach could potentially be generalized to other disease states and immunological phenotypes. In a later analysis, HLA-associated TCR beta chains showed more clonal expansion and lower generation probabilities than non-associated chains that were equally common. A cluster of highly shared sequence variants was judged likely to be a technical artifact of the sequencing pipeline. A later analysis reported that several top co-occurrence clusters appeared linked to parvovirus B19, influenza, CMV and Epstein-Barr virus. Strong co-occurrence of HLA alleles, especially DR and DQ, made assigning TCR associations to individual alleles difficult. In a later analysis, over 15,000 TCR beta sequences were associated with specific HLA alleles at a false discovery rate of 0.05. Because HLA typing was missing for some donors at each locus, association tests included only the typed subset. In this cohort, only TCR beta chains were sequenced, and detectable features were limited by the absence of alpha or paired-chain data. According to a later analysis, most CMV-associated TCR beta chains appeared to be HLA-restricted, and the HLA associations seemed to be driven largely by CMV exposure. Because the 87-base-pair reads could not distinguish some IMGT-functional V segments, including TRBV6-2 and TRBV6-3, those segments were excluded.

Rearrangement joined TRBV30 to TRBJ1-2, with 8 middle bases fitting TRBD1. The clonotype comes from a man younger than 40 in good health and CMV-seropositive. Source material: PBMCs. The DNA sequence is TGTGCCTGGAGTGTACAGGGGGAGGGTGGCTACACCTTC. Its protein reads: CAWSVQGEGGYTF.